The clone carrying this T cell receptor (beta chain) was recorded a few times. This record comes from a study of beta chain features in type 1 diabetes. Trimming cost V 7 bases and J 2 bases, with 11 bases left between them. The V gene's germline CDR1 is SNHLY and CDR2 FYNNEI. The CDR3 runs 13 residues. Investigators reverse transcribed all isolated RNA, so they sequenced expressed TCRB transcripts. Method: immunoSEQ multiplex PCR; TCRdb's copy keeps in-frame clones and lacks some. The sample has some 270,000 clones; under 8.5% are singletons. V gene TRBV2 combines with J gene TRBJ2-5; TRBD1 is a possible D gene (6 bases). The sample taken for sequencing was central memory CD4+ T cells from blood. The TCR sequence derives from a young woman in good health. The CDR3 sequence is CASNNREQETQYF. DNA for the CDR3: TGTGCCAGCAATAACAGGGAACAAGAGACCCAGTACTTC.